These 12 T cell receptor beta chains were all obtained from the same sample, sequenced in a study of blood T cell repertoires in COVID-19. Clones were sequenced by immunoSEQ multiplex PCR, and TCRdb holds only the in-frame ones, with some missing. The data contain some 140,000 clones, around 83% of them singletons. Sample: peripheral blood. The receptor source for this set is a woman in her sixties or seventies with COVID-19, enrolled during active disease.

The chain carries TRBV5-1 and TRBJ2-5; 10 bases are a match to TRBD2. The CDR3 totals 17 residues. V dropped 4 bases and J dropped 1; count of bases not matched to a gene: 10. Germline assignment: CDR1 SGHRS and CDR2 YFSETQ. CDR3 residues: CASSRETSGTFQETQYF. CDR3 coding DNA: TGCGCCAGCAGCCGTGAAACTAGCGGGACATTCCAAGAGACCCAGTACTTC.

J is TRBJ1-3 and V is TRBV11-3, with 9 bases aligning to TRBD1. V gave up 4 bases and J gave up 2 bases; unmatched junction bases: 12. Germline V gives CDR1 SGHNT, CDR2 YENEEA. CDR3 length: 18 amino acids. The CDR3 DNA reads TGTGCCAGCAGCTCGGGACAGGGATCATCCTTTACTGGAAACACCATATATTTT. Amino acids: CASSSGQGSSFTGNTIYF.

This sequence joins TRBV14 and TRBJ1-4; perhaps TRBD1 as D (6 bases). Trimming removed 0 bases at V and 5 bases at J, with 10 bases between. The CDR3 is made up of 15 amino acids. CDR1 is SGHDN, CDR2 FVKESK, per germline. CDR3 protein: CASSQEGGRNEKLFF. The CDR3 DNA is TGTGCCAGCAGCCAAGAGGGGGGGCGAAATGAAAAACTGTTTTTT.

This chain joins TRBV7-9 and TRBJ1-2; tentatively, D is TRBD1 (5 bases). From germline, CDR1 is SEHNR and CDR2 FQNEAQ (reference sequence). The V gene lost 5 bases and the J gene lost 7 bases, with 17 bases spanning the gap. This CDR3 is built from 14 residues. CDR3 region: CASSQEGPGSGYTF. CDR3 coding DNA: TGTGCCAGCAGCCAGGAGGGGCCTGGCTCTGGCTACACCTTC.

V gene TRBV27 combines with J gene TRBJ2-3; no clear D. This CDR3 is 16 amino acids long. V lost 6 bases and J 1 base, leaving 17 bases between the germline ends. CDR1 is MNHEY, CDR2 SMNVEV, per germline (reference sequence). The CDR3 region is CASSRQLLEGTDTQYF. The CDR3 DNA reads TGTGCCAGCAGCCGGCAGCTCTTAGAGGGCACAGATACGCAGTATTTT.

For the CDR3, the DNA is TGTGCCAGCGCATCAGGGGGGTCCTACGAGCAGTACGTC. Amino acid sequence: CASASGGSYEQYV. This chain uses TRBV27 with TRBJ2-7; possible D gene TRBD1, 7 bases. V was clipped by 8 bases and J by 1 base, with 12 bases between them. CDR1 and CDR2 (germline): MNHEY, SMNVEV (reference sequence). The CDR3 loop spans 13 amino acids.

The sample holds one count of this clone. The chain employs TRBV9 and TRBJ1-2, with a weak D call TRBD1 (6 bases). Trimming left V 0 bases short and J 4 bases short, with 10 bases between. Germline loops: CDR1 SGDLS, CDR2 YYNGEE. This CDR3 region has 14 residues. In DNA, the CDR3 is TGTGCCAGCAGCGTAGCGGGACACTCCTATGGCTACACCTTC. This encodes CASSVAGHSYGYTF.

CDR3 loop: CASSLVGQQNSGNTIYF. The CDR3 DNA reads TGCGCCAGCAGCTTGGTGGGACAGCAAAACTCTGGAAACACCATATATTTT. The chain links TRBV5-1 to TRBJ1-3; 7 nucleotides line up with TRBD1. The junction had 6 bases not matched to a gene; V was cut back by 0 bases and J by 0 bases. The germline CDR1 and CDR2 sequences are SGHRS and YFSETQ. The CDR3 runs to 17 residues.

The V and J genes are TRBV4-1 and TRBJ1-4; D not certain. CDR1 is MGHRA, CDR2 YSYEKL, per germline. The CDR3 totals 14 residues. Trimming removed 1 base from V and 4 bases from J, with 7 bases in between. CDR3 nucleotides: TGCGCCAGCAGCCAAGCAATCATTAATGAAAAACTGTTTTTT. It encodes CASSQAIINEKLFF.

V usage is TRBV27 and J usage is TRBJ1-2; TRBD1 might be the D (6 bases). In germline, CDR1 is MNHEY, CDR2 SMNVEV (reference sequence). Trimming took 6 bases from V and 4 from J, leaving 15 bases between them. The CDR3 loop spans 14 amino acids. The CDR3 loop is CASRSQGRGYGYTF. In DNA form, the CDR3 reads TGTGCCAGCAGATCCCAGGGGCGAGGCTATGGCTACACCTTC.

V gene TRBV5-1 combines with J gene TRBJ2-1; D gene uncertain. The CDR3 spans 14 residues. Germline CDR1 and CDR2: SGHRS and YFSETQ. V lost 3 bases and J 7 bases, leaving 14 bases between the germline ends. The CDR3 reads CASSYMELINEQFF. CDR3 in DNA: TGCGCCAGCAGCTATATGGAGTTGATTAATGAGCAGTTCTTC.

CDR3 coding DNA: TGTGCCAGCAGTTCGAGGGCAGAGACCCAGTACTTC. Its protein product is CASSSRAETQYF. J is TRBJ2-5 and V is TRBV6-4, with D perhaps TRBD2 (5 bases). Deletions cut 5 bases from V and 4 bases from J, with 8 bases between. The CDR3 runs 12 residues. Germline V gene sequence: CDR1 MRHNA, CDR2 SNTAGT.